Following are 7 T cell receptor beta chains from one sample sequenced in a study of graft-versus-host responses after intestinal transplantation. The repertoire was sequenced with immunoSEQ multiplex PCR; TCRdb's copy has only in-frame clones and lacks some. The data show 9,000 to 10,000 clones, 86% seen once. Lymphocytes (intraepithelial and lamina propria) were released by processing the graft tissue. Material: ileum tissue, obtained less than 850 days after intestinal transplantation. The receptors here all came from a human patient who received an intestinal transplant, so some T cells may come from the graft donor.

The rearrangement uses TRBV27 and TRBJ1-6, with TRBD1 identical over 7 bases. The CDR3 sequence is 15 residues long. Germline V gene data show CDR1 as MNHEY and CDR2 as SMNVEV (reference sequence). The V gene end was trimmed by 6 bases and the J gene end by 7 bases; junction bases not matched to a gene: 9. This CDR3 is CASSPRQGQNSPLHF. In DNA, the CDR3 is TGTGCCAGCAGCCCTAGACAGGGTCAAAATTCACCCCTCCACTTT.

V is TRBV6-5 and J is TRBJ2-7; D ambiguous. Germline loops: CDR1 MNHEY, CDR2 SVGAGI. This CDR3 spans 15 amino acids. V lost 0 bases and J 0 bases, leaving 9 bases between the germline ends. The CDR3 nucleotides read TGTGCCAGCAGTTACTCGGCAGGCCACTCCTACGAGCAGTACTTC. It specifies CASSYSAGHSYEQYF.

This chain connects TRBV6-1 to TRBJ1-1; possibly TRBD1 for D (6 bases). Germline loops: CDR1 MNHNS, CDR2 SASEGT. CDR3 size: 14 residues. Between the trimmed V and J ends, which lost 7 bases and 3 bases, there was a span of 15 bases. DNA of the CDR3: TGTGCCAGCACCTGGGGGCGAGGCGACACTGAAGCTTTCTTT. It codes for CASTWGRGDTEAFF.

The gene calls are TRBV2 and TRBJ2-1; 10 nucleotides match TRBD2. This CDR3 spans 13 amino acids. Per the germline V gene, CDR1 is SNHLY and CDR2 is FYNNEI. Unmatched junction bases numbered 6, after V lost 6 bases and J lost 10 bases. The CDR3 nucleotides are TGTGCCAGCAGCCCCGGGACTAGCGTGGAGCAGTTCTTC. As protein: CASSPGTSVEQFF. The full variable domain, its missing parts supplied by reference TRBV2 and TRBJ2-1, is EPEVTQTPSHQVTQMGQEVILRCVPISNHLYFYWYRQILGQKVEFLVSFYNNEISEKSEIFDDQFSVERPDGSNFTLKIRSTKLEDSAMYFCASSPGTSVEQFFGPGTRLTVL.

V gene TRBV11-2 combines with J gene TRBJ1-1; D uncertain. CDR1 is SGHAT and CDR2 is FQNNGV in the germline V gene. The CDR3 has 11 residues. Trimming removed 1 base from V and 6 bases from J, with 3 bases in between. In nucleotides, the CDR3 is TGTGCCAGCAGCTTAGGCGCTGAAGCTTTCTTT. Encoded protein: CASSLGAEAFF.

The J gene is TRBJ1-6, the V gene TRBV6-5; D ambiguous. There are 13 residues in the CDR3. V dropped 8 bases and J dropped 3 bases, with 8 bases sitting between them. Germline assignment: CDR1 MNHEY and CDR2 SVGAGI. CDR3 in DNA: TGTGCCAGCGCGAGATACTATAATTCACCCCTCCACTTT. Translation: CASARYYNSPLHF.

CDR3 sequence (DNA): TGTGCCAGCAGTGTATTCGGGGGTGTCTACGAGCAGTACTTC. Protein product: CASSVFGGVYEQYF. V is TRBV6-1 and J is TRBJ2-7, with D maybe TRBD2 (6 bases). Looked up from germline, CDR1 is MNHNS and CDR2 is SASEGT. V lost 4 bases and J lost 3, with 13 bases in between. This CDR3 is 14 amino acids long.